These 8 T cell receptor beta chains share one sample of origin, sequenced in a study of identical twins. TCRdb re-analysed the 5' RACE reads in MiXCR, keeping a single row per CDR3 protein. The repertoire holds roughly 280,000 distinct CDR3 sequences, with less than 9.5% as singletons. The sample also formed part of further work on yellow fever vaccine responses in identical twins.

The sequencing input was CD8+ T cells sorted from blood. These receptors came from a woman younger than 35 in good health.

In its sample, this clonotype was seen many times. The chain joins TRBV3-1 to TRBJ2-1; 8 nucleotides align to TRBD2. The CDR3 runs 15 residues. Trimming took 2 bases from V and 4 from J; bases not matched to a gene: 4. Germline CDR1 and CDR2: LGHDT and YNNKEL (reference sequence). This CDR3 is CASSQQAGVYNEQFF. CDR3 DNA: TGTGCCAGCAGCCAACAAGCGGGGGTGTACAATGAGCAGTTCTTC.

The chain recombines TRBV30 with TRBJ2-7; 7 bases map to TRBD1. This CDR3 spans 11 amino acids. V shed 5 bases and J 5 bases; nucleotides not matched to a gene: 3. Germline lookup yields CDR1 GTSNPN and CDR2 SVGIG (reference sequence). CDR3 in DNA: TGTGCCTGGGGAACAGGGGACGAGCAGTACTTC. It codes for CAWGTGDEQYF.

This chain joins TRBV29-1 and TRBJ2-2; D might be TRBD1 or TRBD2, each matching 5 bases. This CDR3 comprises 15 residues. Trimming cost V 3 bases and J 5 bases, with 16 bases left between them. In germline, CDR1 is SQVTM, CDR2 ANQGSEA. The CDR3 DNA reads TGCAGCGTTGAGGGGGTGTGGGGACGGACCGGGGAGCTGTTTTTT. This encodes CSVEGVWGRTGELFF.

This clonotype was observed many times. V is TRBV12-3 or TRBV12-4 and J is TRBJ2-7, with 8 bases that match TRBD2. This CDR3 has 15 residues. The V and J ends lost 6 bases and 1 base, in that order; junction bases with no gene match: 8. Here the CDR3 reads CASSPVGGGSYEQYF. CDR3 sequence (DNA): TGTGCCAGCAGCCCTGTGGGCGGGGGGTCCTACGAGCAGTACTTC.

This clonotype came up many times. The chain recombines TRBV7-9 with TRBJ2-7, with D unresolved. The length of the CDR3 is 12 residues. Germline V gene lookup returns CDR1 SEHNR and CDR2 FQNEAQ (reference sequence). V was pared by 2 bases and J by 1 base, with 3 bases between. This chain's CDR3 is CASSLTSYEQYF. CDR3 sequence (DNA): TGTGCCAGCAGCTTAACATCCTACGAGCAGTACTTC.

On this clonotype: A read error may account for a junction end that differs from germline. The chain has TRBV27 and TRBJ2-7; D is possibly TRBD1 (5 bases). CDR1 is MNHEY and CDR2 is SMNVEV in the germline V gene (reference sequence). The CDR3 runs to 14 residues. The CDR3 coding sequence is TGTGCCAGCAGTTTAAGGGGCAGCTCCTACGAGCATTACTTC. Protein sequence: CASSLRGSSYEHYF.

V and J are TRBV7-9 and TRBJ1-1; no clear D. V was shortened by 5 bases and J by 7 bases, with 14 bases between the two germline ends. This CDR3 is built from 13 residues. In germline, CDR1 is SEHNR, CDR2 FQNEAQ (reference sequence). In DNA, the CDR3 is TGTGCCAGCAGCCCCCCCGGGAGTCGTGAAGCTTTCTTT. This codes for CASSPPGSREAFF. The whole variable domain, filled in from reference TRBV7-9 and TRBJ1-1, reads DTGVSQNPRHKITKRGQNVTFRCDPISEHNRLYWYRQTLGQGPEFLTYFQNEAQLEKSRLLSDRFSAERPKGSFSTLEIQRTEQGDSAMYLCASSPPGSREAFFGQGTRLTVV.

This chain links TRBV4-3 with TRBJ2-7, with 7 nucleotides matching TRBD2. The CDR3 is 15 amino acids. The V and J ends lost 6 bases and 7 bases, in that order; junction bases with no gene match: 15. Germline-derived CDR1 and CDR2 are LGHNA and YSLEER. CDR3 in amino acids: CASRRGLEMFQEQYF. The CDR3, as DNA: TGCGCCAGCAGACGCGGACTAGAAATGTTTCAGGAGCAGTACTTC.